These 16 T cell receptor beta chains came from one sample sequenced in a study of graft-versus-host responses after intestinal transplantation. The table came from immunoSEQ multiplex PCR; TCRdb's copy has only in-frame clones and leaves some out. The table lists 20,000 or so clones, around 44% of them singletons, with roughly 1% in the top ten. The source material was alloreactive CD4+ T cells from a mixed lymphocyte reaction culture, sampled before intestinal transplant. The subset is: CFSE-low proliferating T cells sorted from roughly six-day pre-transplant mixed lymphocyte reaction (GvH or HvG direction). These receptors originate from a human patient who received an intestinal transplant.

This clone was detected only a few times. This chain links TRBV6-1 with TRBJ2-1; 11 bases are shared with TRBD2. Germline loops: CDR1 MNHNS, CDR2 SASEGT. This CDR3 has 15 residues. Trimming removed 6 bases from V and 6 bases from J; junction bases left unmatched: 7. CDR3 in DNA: TGTGCCAGCAGGACCGGGACTAGCGGAAGCAATGAGCAGTTCTTC. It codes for CASRTGTSGSNEQFF.

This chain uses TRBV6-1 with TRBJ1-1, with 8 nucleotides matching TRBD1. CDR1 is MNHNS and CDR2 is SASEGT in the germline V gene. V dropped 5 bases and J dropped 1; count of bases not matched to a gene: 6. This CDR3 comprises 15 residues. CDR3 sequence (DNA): TGTGCCAGCAGTAGCCACAGGGGGGCGAACACTGAAGCTTTCTTT. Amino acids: CASSSHRGANTEAFF.

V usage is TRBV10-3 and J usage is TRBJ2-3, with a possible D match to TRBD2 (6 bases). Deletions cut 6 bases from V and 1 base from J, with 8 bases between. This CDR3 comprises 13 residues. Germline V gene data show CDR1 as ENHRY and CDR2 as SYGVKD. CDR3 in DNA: TGTGCCATCAGGCCGGGGGGCACAGATACGCAGTATTTT. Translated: CAIRPGGTDTQYF.

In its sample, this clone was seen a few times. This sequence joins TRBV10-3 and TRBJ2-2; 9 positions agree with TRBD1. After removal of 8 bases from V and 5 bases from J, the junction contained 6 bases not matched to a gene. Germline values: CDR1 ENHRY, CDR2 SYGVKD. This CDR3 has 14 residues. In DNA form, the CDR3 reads TGTGCCATCGGCCGGGACAGGGAAACCGGGGAGCTGTTTTTT. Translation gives CAIGRDRETGELFF.

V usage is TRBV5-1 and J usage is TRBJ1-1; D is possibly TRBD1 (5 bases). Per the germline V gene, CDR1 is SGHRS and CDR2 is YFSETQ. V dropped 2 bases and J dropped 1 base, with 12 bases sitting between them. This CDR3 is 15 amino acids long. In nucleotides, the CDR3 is TGCGCCAGCAGCTTCGGAGGGGTAGGGAACACTGAAGCTTTCTTT. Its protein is CASSFGGVGNTEAFF.

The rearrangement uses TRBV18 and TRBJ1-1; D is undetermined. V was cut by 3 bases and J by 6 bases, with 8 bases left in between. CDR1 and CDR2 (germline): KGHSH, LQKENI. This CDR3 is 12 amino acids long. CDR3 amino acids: CASSPLAAEAFF. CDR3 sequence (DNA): TGTGCCAGCTCACCGCTGGCAGCTGAAGCTTTCTTT.

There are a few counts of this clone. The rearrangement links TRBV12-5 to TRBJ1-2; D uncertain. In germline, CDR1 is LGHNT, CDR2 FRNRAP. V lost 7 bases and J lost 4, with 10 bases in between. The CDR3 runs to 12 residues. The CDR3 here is CASADTFYGYTF. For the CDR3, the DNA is TGTGCTAGTGCCGACACCTTCTATGGCTACACCTTC.

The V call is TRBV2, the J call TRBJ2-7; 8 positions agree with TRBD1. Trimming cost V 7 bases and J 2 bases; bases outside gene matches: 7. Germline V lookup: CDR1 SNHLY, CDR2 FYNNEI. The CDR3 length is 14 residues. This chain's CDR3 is CASNAWTGTYEQYF. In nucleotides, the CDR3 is TGTGCCAGCAACGCCTGGACAGGGACCTACGAGCAGTACTTC. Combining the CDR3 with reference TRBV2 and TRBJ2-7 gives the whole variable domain EPEVTQTPSHQVTQMGQEVILRCVPISNHLYFYWYRQILGQKVEFLVSFYNNEISEKSEIFDDQFSVERPDGSNFTLKIRSTKLEDSAMYFCASNAWTGTYEQYFGPGTRLTVT.

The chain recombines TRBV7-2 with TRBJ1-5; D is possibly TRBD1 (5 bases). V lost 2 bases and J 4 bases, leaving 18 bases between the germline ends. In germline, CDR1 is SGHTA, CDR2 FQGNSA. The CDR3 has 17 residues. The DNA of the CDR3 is TGTGCCAGCAGCTTATACAGCGGGGCCCTACTAAATCAGCCCCAGCATTTT. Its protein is CASSLYSGALLNQPQHF.

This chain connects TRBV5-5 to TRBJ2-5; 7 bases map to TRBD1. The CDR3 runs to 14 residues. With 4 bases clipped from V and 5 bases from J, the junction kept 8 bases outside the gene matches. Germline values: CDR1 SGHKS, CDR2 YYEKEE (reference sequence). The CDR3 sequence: CASSLLQGWETQYF. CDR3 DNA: TGTGCCAGCAGCCTATTACAGGGGTGGGAGACCCAGTACTTC. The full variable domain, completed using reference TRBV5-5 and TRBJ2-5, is DAGVTQSPTHLIKTRGQQVTLRCSPISGHKSVSWYQQVLGQGPQFIFQYYEKEERGRGNFPDRFSARQFPNYSSELNVNALLLGDSALYLCASSLLQGWETQYFGPGTRLLVL.

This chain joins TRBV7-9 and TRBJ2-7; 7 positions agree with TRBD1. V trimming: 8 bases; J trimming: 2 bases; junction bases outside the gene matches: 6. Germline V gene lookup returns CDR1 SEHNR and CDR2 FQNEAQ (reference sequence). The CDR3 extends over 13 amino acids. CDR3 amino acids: CASEVQGAYEQYF. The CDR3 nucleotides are TGTGCCAGCGAGGTCCAGGGGGCCTACGAGCAGTACTTC.

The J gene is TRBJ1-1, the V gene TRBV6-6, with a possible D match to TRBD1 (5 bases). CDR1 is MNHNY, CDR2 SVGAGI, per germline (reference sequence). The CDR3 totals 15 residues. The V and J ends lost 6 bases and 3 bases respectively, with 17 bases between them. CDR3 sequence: CASRPPGGSYTEAFF. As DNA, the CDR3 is TGTGCCAGCAGGCCCCCTGGGGGGTCATACACTGAAGCTTTCTTT.

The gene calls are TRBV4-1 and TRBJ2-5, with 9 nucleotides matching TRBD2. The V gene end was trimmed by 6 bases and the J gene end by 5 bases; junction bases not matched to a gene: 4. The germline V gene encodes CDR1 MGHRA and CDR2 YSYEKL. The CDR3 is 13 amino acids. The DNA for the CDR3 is TGCGCCAGCAGACGCGCGGGGGGGGAGACCCAGTACTTC. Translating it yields CASRRAGGETQYF.

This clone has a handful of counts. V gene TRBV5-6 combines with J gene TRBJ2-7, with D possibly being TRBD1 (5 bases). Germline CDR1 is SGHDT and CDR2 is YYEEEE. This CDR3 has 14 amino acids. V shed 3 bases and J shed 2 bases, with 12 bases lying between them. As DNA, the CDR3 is TGTGCCAGCAGCTGGGGCACAGCCCCCTACGAGCAGTACTTC. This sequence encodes CASSWGTAPYEQYF.

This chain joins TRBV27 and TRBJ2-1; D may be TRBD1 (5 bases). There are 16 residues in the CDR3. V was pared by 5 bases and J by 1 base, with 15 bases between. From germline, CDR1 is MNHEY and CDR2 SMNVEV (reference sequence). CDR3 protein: CASSLTPGFSYNEQFF. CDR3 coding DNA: TGTGCCAGCAGTCTCACACCAGGGTTTTCCTACAATGAGCAGTTCTTC.

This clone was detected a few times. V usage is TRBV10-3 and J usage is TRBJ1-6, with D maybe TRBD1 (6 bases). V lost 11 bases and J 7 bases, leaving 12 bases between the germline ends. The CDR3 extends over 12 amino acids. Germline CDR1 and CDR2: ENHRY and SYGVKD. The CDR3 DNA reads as TGTGCCGGCGGGGGCCTGAATTCACCCCTCCACTTT. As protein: CAGGGLNSPLHF.